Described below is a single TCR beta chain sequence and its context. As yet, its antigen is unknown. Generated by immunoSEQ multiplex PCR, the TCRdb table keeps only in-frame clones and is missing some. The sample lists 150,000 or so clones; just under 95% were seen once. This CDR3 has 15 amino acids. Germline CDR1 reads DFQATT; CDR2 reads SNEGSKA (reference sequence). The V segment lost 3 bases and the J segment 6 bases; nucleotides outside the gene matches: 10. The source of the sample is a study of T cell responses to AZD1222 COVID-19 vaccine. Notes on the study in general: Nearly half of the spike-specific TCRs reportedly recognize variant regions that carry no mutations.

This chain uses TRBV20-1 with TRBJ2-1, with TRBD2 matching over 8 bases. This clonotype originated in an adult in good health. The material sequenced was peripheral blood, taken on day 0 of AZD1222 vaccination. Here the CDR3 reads CSASSGSGRGNEQFF. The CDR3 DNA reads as TGCAGTGCTAGTTCAGGAAGCGGGAGAGGCAATGAGCAGTTCTTC.